This TCR beta chain was captured in a study of vaccination and CD4 T cells after COVID-19 (dated by TCRdb to between 2021 and 2024). Broadly, across the study: Convalescent patients had a positive SARS-CoV-2 result on nasal swab PCR, and of these patients, several had mild disease and one had severe disease. Post-vaccine blood samples were collected a median of about 72 days after the second vaccine dose, ranging from roughly 12 to 241 days. Each participant got two doses of either the Pfizer-BioNTech BNT162b2 vaccine (n=8) or the Moderna mRNA-1273 vaccine (n=2). Post-COVID blood samples from convalescent patients were collected a median of roughly 100 days after diagnosis, with a range of 35 to 161 days. Six males and four females were included in the convalescent cohort, with two Hispanic individuals, seven Caucasians, two Asians and one multiracial person represented. The spike-specific CD4+ TCR repertoire was compared before and after mRNA vaccination in approximately ten COVID-19 convalescent patients and a handful of infection-naive healthy vaccine recipients. In control cultures, a CEFX viral epitope pool was used as positive control, an HIV-1 Nef peptide pool was used as negative control, or no peptide was added. Culture stimuli were overlapping spike peptide pools from SARS-CoV-2 and from the common cold coronaviruses HCoV-NL63, HCoV-OC43 and HCoV-229E. The investigation overall reported the following: The median count of SARS-CoV-2-reactive clonotypes went up from 20 to 25 after infection to approximately 40 after vaccination, although the change was not significant. The number of convalescent patients in the study was relatively small, and the study did not examine early timepoints following natural infection. Of the vaccine-specific clones in convalescent patients, 304 of 307, or nearly all, reacted only to SARS-CoV-2 spike and did not cross-react with common cold coronaviruses. In convalescent patients, a median 86.3% of post-vaccine SARS-CoV-2-reactive clones were detected only after vaccination, and vaccine-specific priming was suggested by this finding.

A remark on this clonotype: Its antigen remains undetermined. No clone much larger than this one lies a single base away; base qualities are absent.

The library was prepared using PCR. At the Johns Hopkins FTIC core, DNA from the cultured CD4+ T cells underwent TCR sequencing with the Oncomine TCR Beta short-read assay. The QIAamp micro DNA kit was used to extract genomic DNA from the cultured CD4+ T cells. Oncomine TCR Beta libraries made from cultured CD4+ T cells were pooled using unique dual indexes and sequenced on an Illumina iSeq 100. In the paper's pipeline: Non-productive sequences were filtered out, and CDR3s that did not start with C, did not end with F or W, or were shorter than 7 amino acids were discarded. The MANAFEST web application was used to identify antigen-specific clonotypes by comparing peptide-stimulated wells against reference wells and other culture wells. For a clone to be called positive, the clone needed an FDR below 0.05, an odds ratio above 5, and a productive frequency above 0.1% in at least two of three replicate wells. Clonotypes that were significantly expanded in both SARS-CoV-2 spike wells and at least one common cold coronavirus spike condition were defined as cross-reactive. Levenshtein distances (stringdist) and unrooted phylogenetic trees (ape) in R version 3.6.1 were used to assess CDR3 homology. TCRdb redid the processing of the public reads, applying fastp at Q25 and MiXCR, and retained in-frame beta chains. Each CDR3 protein appears once, grouped with its most common genes and DNA. The V and J calls reflect TCRdb's pipeline rather than the authors' work. The sample data list about 12,000 distinct CDR3 sequences, and roughly 61% of these were observed just once. The top ten clones comprise more than 7% of the sample.

The intended sense of this specimen's treatment or condition label: approximately 9-day PBMC culture with coronavirus spike peptide pools or control peptides (ViraFEST assay). The ViraFEST assay, used in the study, expanded antigen-specific T cells with peptide pools and then identified the expanded clonotypes through TCR sequencing. The convalescent patients' positive SARS-CoV-2 PCR tests were from March to December 2020, which was before the Alpha, Beta and Delta variants emerged in the United States. Each well held millions of PBMCs cultured with approximately 10 ug/ml peptide pools in IMDM containing around 5% human AB serum and 8 to 10 IU/ml IL-2. On days 3 and 7, half of the culture medium was replaced with fresh IL-2-containing medium. After around 11 days of culture, CD4+ T cells were isolated by negative selection using the EasySep CD4+ T cell isolation kit. PBMCs were separated from whole blood using Ficoll-Paque Plus gradient centrifugation and then either used fresh or cryopreserved at -140C. Culture conditions were generally each tested in triplicate wells.

Material for sequencing was CD4+ T cells from blood, cultured in vitro. This TCR derives from a human donor who had recovered from COVID-19.

The CDR3 corresponds to CASSYQGVQNTEAFF. The nucleotide sequence reads TGTGCCAGCAGTTACCAGGGAGTTCAGAACACTGAAGCTTTCTTT. The chain employs TRBV6-5 and TRBJ1-1, with TRBD1 as a weak D call on 5 bases. The junction carries 11 bases between V and J, which are trimmed by 2 bases and 1 base respectively. Its CDR3 holds 15 amino acids, cysteine through phenylalanine. Only the CDR3 DNA is retained, 45 bases long and in frame from the first base. CDR1 and CDR2 were assigned from the germline V gene as MNHEY and SVGAGI.